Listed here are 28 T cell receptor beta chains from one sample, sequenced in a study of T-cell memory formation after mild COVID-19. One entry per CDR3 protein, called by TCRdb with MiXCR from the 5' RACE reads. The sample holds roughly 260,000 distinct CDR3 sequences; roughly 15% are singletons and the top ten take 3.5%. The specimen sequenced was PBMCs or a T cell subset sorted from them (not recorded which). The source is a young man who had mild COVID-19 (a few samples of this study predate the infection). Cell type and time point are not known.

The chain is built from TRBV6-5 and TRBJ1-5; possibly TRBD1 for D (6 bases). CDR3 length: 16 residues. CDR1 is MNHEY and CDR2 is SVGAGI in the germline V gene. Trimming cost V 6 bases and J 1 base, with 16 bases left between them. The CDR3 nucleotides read TGTGCCAGCAGCCCCCTCCAGGGGCGAAGCAATCAGCCCCAGCATTTT. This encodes CASSPLQGRSNQPQHF.

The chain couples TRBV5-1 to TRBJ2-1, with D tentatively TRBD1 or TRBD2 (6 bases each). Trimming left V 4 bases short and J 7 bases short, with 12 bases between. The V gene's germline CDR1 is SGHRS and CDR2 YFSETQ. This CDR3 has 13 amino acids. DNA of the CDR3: TGCGCCAGCAGCCTGGGGGGCCGAAATGAGCAGTTCTTC. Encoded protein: CASSLGGRNEQFF.

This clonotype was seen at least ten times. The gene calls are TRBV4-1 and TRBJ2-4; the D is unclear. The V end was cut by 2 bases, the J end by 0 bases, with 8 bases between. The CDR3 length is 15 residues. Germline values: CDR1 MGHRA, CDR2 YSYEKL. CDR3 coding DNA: TGCGCCAGCAGCCAACCGGTCCTAGCCAAAAACATTCAGTACTTC. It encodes CASSQPVLAKNIQYF.

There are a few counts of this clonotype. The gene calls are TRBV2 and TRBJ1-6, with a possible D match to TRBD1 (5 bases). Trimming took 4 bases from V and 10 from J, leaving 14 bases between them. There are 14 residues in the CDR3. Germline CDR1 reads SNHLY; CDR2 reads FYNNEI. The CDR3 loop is CASSGQGAGSPLHF. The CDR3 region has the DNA TGTGCCAGCAGTGGGCAGGGTGCGGGGTCACCCCTCCACTTT.

The CDR3 sequence: CSARGTVRETQYF. DNA for the CDR3: TGCAGTGCTAGAGGAACAGTGCGAGAGACCCAGTACTTC. This chain links TRBV20-1 with TRBJ2-5; D remains ambiguous. This CDR3 contains 13 residues. CDR1 and CDR2 from the germline V gene are DFQATT and SNEGSKA (reference sequence). Trimming stripped 1 base from V and 4 bases from J, with 10 bases between.

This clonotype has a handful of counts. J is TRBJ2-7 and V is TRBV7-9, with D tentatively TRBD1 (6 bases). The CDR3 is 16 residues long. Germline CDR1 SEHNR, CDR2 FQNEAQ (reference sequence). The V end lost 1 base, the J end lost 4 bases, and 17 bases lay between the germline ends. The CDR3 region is CASSLVEQGERYEQYF. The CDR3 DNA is TGTGCCAGCAGCTTAGTGGAACAGGGAGAGAGGTACGAGCAGTACTTC. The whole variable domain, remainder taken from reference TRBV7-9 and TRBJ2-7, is DTGVSQNPRHKITKRGQNVTFRCDPISEHNRLYWYRQTLGQGPEFLTYFQNEAQLEKSRLLSDRFSAERPKGSFSTLEIQRTEQGDSAMYLCASSLVEQGERYEQYFGPGTRLTVT.

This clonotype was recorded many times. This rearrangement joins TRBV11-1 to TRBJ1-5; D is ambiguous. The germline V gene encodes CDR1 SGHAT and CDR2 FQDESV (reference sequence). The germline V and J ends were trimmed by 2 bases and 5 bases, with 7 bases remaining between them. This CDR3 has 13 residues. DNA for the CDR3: TGTGCCAGCAGCTTATCCGACTATCAGCCCCAGCATTTT. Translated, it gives CASSLSDYQPQHF.

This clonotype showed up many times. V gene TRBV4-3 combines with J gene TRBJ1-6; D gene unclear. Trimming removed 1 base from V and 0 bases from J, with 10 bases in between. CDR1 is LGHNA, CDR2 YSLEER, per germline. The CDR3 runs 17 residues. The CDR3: CASSQGARSSYNSPLHF. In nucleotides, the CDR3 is TGCGCCAGCAGCCAAGGCGCCAGGAGCTCCTATAATTCACCCCTCCACTTT.

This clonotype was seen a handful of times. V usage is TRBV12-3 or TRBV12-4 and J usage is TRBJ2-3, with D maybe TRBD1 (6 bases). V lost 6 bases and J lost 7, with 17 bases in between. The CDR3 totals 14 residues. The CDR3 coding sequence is TGTGCCAGCAGCCTCCGCCAGGGGCTACATACGCAGTATTTT. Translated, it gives CASSLRQGLHTQYF.

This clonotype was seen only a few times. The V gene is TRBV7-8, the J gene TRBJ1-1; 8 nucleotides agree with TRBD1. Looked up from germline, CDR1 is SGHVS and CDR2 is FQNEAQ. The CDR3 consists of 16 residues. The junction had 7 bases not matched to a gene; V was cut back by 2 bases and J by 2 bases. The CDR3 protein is CASSLQWTGPNTEAFF. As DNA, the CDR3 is TGTGCCAGCAGCTTACAGTGGACAGGGCCTAACACTGAAGCTTTCTTT.

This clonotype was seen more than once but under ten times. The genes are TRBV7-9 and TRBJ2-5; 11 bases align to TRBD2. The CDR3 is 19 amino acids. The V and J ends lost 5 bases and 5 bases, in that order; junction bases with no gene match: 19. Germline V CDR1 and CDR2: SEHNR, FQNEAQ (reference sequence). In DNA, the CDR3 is TGTGCCAGCAGCACACGACTAGCGGGGAATCGGTATGATTTGGAGACCCAGTACTTC. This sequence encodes CASSTRLAGNRYDLETQYF.

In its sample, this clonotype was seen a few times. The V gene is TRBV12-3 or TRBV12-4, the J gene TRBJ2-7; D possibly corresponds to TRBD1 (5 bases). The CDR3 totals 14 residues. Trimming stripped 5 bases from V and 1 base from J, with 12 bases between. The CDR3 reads CASSQTEVSYEQYF. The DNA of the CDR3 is TGTGCCAGCAGTCAGACAGAAGTATCCTACGAGCAGTACTTC.

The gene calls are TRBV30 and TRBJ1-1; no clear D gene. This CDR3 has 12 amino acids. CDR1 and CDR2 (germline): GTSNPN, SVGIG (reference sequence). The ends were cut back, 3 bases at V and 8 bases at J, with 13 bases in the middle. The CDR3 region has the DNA TGTGCCTGGAGAACTAGTCCAGCAGAAGCTTTCTTT. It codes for CAWRTSPAEAFF.

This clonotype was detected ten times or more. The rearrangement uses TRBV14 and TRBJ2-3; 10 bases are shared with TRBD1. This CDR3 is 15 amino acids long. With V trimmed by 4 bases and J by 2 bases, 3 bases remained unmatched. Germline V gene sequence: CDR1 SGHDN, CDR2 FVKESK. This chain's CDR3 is CASSPGQGSTDTQYF. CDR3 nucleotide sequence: TGTGCCAGCAGCCCGGGACAGGGGTCCACAGATACGCAGTATTTT.

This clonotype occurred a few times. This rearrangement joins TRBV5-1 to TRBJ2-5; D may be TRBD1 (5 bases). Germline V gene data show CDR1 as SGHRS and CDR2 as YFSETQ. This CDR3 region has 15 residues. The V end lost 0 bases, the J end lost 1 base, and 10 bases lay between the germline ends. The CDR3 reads CASSLASRGQETQYF. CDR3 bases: TGCGCCAGCAGCTTGGCCTCTAGGGGCCAAGAGACCCAGTACTTC.

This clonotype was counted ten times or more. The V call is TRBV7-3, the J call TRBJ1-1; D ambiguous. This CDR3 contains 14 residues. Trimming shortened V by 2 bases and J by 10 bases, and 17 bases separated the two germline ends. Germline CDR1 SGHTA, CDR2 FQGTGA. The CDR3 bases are TGTGCCAGCAGCTTATCCGACACTCCTACCCCAGCTTTCTTT. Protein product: CASSLSDTPTPAFF.

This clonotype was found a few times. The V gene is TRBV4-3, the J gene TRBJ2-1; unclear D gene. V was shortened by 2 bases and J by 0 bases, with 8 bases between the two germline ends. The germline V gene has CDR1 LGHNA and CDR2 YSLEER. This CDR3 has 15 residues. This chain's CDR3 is CASSQSPDSYNEQFF. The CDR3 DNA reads TGCGCCAGCAGCCAAAGTCCTGACTCCTACAATGAGCAGTTCTTC.

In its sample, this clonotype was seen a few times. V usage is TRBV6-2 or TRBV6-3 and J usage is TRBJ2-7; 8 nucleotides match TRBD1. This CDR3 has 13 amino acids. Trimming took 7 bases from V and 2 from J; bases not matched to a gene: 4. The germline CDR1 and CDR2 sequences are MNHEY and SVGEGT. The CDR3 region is CASTGQGTYEQYF. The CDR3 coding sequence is TGTGCCAGCACCGGACAGGGAACCTACGAGCAGTACTTC.

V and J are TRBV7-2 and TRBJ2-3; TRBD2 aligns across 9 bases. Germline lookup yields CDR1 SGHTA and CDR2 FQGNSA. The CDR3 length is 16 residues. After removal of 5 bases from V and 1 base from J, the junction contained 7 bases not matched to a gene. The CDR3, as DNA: TGTGCCAGCAGCATACAAGCGGGGGGTCGCACAGATACGCAGTATTTT. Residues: CASSIQAGGRTDTQYF.

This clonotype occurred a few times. The CDR3 reads CASSLGSRGPGHTQYF. CDR3 in DNA: TGCGCCAGCAGCTTGGGGAGCCGGGGTCCCGGGCATACGCAGTATTTT. This chain links TRBV5-1 with TRBJ2-3; TRBD2 might be the D (5 bases). Germline values: CDR1 SGHRS, CDR2 YFSETQ. CDR3 length equals 16 residues. V was trimmed by 0 bases and J by 7 bases, leaving 18 bases between them.

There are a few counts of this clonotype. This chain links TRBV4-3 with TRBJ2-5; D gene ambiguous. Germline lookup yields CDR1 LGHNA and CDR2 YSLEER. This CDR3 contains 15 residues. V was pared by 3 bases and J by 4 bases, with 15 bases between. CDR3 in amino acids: CASSHRKGSGETQYF. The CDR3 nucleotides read TGCGCCAGCAGCCACCGCAAAGGGTCCGGAGAGACCCAGTACTTC.

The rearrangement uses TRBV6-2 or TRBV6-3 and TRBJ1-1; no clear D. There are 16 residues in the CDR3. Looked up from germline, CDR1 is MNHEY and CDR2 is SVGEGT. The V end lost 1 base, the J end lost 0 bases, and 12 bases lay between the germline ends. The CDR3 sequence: CASSYYTRRVNTEAFF. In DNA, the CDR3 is TGTGCCAGCAGTTACTACACCCGACGGGTGAACACTGAAGCTTTCTTT.

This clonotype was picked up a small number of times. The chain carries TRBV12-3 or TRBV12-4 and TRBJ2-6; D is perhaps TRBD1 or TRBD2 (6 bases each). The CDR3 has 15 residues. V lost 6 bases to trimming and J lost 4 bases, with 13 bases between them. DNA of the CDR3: TGTGCCAGCAGCCCGACGGGGGCCGGGGCCAACGTCCTGACTTTC. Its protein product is CASSPTGAGANVLTF.

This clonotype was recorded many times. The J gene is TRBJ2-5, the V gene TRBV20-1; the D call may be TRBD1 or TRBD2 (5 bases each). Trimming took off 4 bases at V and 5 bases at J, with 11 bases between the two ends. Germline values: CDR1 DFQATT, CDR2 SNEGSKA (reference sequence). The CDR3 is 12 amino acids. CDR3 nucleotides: TGCAGTGCTAATTTCAGGGAGGAGACCCAGTACTTC. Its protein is CSANFREETQYF.

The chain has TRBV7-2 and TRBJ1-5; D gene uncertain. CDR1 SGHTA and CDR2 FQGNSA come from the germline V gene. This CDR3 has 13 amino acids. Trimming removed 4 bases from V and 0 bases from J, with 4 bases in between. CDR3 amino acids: CASSSHSNQPQHF. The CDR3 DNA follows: TGTGCCAGCAGCTCCCATAGCAATCAGCCCCAGCATTTT.

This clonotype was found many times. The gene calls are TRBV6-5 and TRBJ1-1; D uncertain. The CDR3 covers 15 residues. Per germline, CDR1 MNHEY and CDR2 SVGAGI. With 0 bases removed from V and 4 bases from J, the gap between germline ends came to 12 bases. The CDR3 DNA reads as TGTGCCAGCAGTTACTCTCCGGGCTTGATCACTGAAGCTTTCTTT. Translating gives CASSYSPGLITEAFF.

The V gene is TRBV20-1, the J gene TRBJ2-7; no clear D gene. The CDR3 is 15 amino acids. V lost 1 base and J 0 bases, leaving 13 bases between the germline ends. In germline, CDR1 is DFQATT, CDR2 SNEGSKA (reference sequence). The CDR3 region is CSARAPVRSSYEQYF. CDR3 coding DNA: TGCAGTGCTAGAGCCCCGGTTCGGTCCTCCTACGAGCAGTACTTC.

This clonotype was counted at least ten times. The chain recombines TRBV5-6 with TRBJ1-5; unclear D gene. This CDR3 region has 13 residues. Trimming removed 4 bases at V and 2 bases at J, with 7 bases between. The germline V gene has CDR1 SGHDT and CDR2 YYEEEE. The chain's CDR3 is CASSRWGNQPQHF. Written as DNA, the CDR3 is TGTGCCAGCAGCAGGTGGGGCAATCAGCCCCAGCATTTT.